This TCR beta chain derives from a study of blood T cell repertoires in COVID-19 (TCRdb year 2020). Regarding the research as a whole: The collaborator samples originated in the United States, Italy and Spain and spanned the acute and convalescent phases of COVID-19. The dataset comprised deeply sampled blood TCRbeta repertoires from subjects exposed to, actively infected with, or recovered from COVID-19. The material from the prospective study consisted of cDNA or gDNA derived from T cells, B-cell-depleted T cells, or PBMCs. The repertoires were made available in a free public database intended to serve as a resource for research on the immune response to SARS-CoV-2. The samples were drawn from two sources: the first 160 participants of the ongoing ImmuneRACE study, and approximately 1,300 subjects contributed by 6 global collaborators. Sample metadata almost always included a de-identified subject ID, COVID-19 status, age in years and sex. HLA class I and class II types, where available, came from metadata supplied by the sample provider rather than from assay-based typing.

Whole blood was collected in K2EDTA tubes by collaborating institutions according to the institutions' own protocols. For TCRbeta analysis, collaborators shipped samples as frozen whole blood, isolated PBMCs, or DNA extracted from either of those sample types. The paper as a whole reports these results and caveats: The amount of clinical and demographic metadata varied by source and participant and was provided uncurated.

The immunoSEQ Assay, a bias-controlled multiplex PCR, was used to amplify TCRbeta CDR3 regions from genomic DNA. The study's own analysis went as follows. The number of nucleated cells in each sample was estimated from the amplification of reference gene primers within the assay. To quantify the absolute abundance of each unique TCRbeta CDR3 rearrangement, sequence reads were collapsed and filtered. For each sample, productive Simpson clonality was calculated as the square root of Simpson's diversity index over productive rearrangements. In TCRdb, the immuneACCESS table is reduced to in-frame sequences with V and J assigned. These tables do not hold every clone; where another copy was compared, an unresolved V gene accounts for under half, and the others remain unexplained. That table supplies the V and J calls and clone size; D and trimming were determined from the DNA. The sample table holds just over 650,000 clones, of which 80% to 90% were seen once. The ten top clones hold roughly 0.25% of the sample.

CDR1 and CDR2 are drawn from the germline V gene: KGHDR, SFDVKD. V is cut back by 3 bases and J by 1 base, with 4 bases in the junction unmatched. The CDR3 spans 16 residues, from the cysteine through the phenylalanine. Only CDR3 DNA is held: 48 bases, read in frame from base 1. Turning to this clone: Its antigen is not yet known. It has no much larger one-base neighbor in the sample; base qualities were not kept.

Sequenced material: peripheral blood. This clonotype was sampled from a woman aged 18-29 years with acute or convalescent COVID-19. The sequence links TRBV24-1 to TRBJ2-3; 9 central bases correspond to TRBD1. In nucleotide form, the sequence is TGTGCCACCAGTGATGGAGGGGACAGGGGCACAGATACGCAGTATTTT. The translation is CATSDGGDRGTDTQYF.